One TCR beta chain is described in this entry. The target of this receptor is not known. Within one base of it there is no much larger clone, and no base qualities were kept. From the cysteine through the phenylalanine, the CDR3 covers 13 amino acids. Just the 39-base CDR3 DNA is kept, in frame starting at base 1. CDR1 and CDR2 were assigned from the germline V gene (reference sequence) as LNHNV and YYDKDF. Trimming removed 0 bases from V and 10 bases from J, leaving 10 bases between the germline ends. Sequenced on an Illumina HiSeq 2500. Quantitative 5'-RACE with molecular barcodes was used to prepare TCR beta libraries. Concerning the study's data processing: Disease-linked TCR variants were identified with a new computational method built on a probabilistic model of VDJ rearrangement. TCRdb itself trimmed the public reads at Q25 with fastp, ran MiXCR and retained productive beta chains. Rows merge per CDR3 protein into single entries with the most common DNA and genes. For this entry, the V and J calls and clone size follow TCRdb and not the study's own pipeline. The sample records about 120,000 distinct CDR3 sequences, around 15% of which are singletons. Approximately 3.1% of the sample comes from the top ten.

The data belong to a study of CD8 T cells in ankylosing spondylitis (dated by TCRdb to the late 2010s). Concerning the study at large: To find TCR variants linked to disease, the study profiled T cell receptor beta repertoires in ankylosing spondylitis patients and healthy donors. In total, the full study cohort was made up of 108 healthy donors and about two dozen ankylosing spondylitis patients. Peripheral blood was sampled, and synovial fluid was additionally collected from ankylosing spondylitis patients.

General study outcomes and caveats: The disease-linked clones were reported as significantly enriched in matched synovial fluid samples from ankylosing spondylitis patients. The disease-linked clones had a CD8+ phenotype and were found at relatively low frequencies in peripheral blood. Some of the motif variants had been reported before in the synovial fluid and blood of reactive arthritis patients, a finding that suggests common disease-initiation mechanisms. Blood from ankylosing spondylitis patients appeared to be characterized by a TCR beta motif made up of several highly homologous amino acid variants.

The chain links TRBV15 with TRBJ2-1; TRBD1 is a weak D gene call, 5 bases matching. The source is a female donor with ankylosing spondylitis or in good health (not recorded which). Sequenced material: blood, either unsorted or a sorted T cell fraction (not recorded which). The CDR3 sequence is CATSRDLNREQFF. The nucleotides read TGTGCCACCAGCAGAGATCTAAACAGGGAGCAGTTCTTC.